This TCR beta chain was sequenced during a study of post-analysis software for immune sequencing data. Study-wide points: Significantly lower normalized Chao1 diversity was seen in multiple sclerosis patients than in controls. Patients used five TRBV segments, including TRBV5-6, TRBV5-1 and TRBV20-1, more often than controls. Clustering by F measure revealed strong co-clustering among samples prepared together in one batch.

The V end was cut by 4 bases, the J end by 4 bases, with 14 bases between. CDR1 is SGHVS, CDR2 FNYEAQ, per germline. There are 15 residues in the CDR3. Concerning this clonotype itself: The antigen is undetermined.

Prepared libraries of TCR beta cDNA carried unique molecular identifiers. T cells, roughly 1 to 10 million of them, yielded a few hundred thousand cDNA molecules. TCRdb analysed the PCR reads with MiXCR anew, one entry per CDR3 protein. The sample records 800,000 to 950,000 distinct CDR3 sequences, roughly 58% being singletons. This clonotype was sampled from a girl between 10 and 17 years old with multiple sclerosis. The rearrangement joins TRBV7-6 to TRBJ2-1; no firm D call. What was sequenced was blood. The CDR3 loop reads CASSSPGPLYNEQFF. The CDR3 DNA is TGTGCCAGCAGCTCACCCGGACCGCTTTACAATGAGCAGTTCTTC.